These 29 T cell receptor beta chains were sequenced from one sample in a study of spatial heterogeneity in lung cancer. TCRdb re-analysed the 5' RACE reads in MiXCR, keeping a single row per CDR3 protein. The data show over 14,000 distinct CDR3 sequences, approximately 7.4% seen once. These receptors are not linked to any known antigen. The time point is: sample taken at primary tumor resection. Whole-study findings and limits: Counts of expanded intratumoral alpha and beta TCRs tracked tumor mutation counts.

The source material was lung tumor tissue, sampled at surgery. Every receptor here comes from a male donor with early-stage non-small cell lung cancer.

Within the sample, this clonotype is medium-sized. Relative to the germline gene, one junction end is altered; a read error may explain this. The rearrangement links TRBV18 to TRBJ2-5; the D is unclear. CDR1 is KGHSH, CDR2 LQKENI, per germline. CDR3 length: 15 residues. CDR3 DNA sequence: TGTGCCAGCTCACCAACGCCCAACTCCCAAGAGATCCAGTACTTC. Its translation: CASSPTPNSQEIQYF.

This clonotype has at least ten counts. The chain employs TRBV20-1 and TRBJ1-3, with D unclear. This CDR3 spans 13 amino acids. V lost 6 bases and J 4 bases, leaving 13 bases between the germline ends. The germline V gene encodes CDR1 DFQATT and CDR2 SNEGSKA (reference sequence). Written as DNA, the CDR3 is TGCAGTGCCGCGCGGGGAAGCGGAAACACCATATATTTT. It codes for CSAARGSGNTIYF.

The chain couples TRBV28 to TRBJ2-3; TRBD2 aligns across 8 bases. The germline V gene encodes CDR1 MDHEN and CDR2 SYDVKM. V shed 2 bases, J shed 3 bases, and the junction held 4 bases outside the gene matches. The CDR3 loop spans 15 amino acids. The CDR3 sequence: CASSLPSGHTDTQYF. The CDR3 coding sequence is TGTGCCAGCAGTTTACCTAGCGGGCATACAGATACGCAGTATTTT. The full variable domain, its missing parts supplied by reference TRBV28 and TRBJ2-3, is DVKVTQSSRYLVKRTGEKVFLECVQDMDHENMFWYRQDPGLGLRLIYFSYDVKMKEKGDIPEGYSVSREKKERFSLILESASTNQTSMYLCASSLPSGHTDTQYFGPGTRLTVL.

The rearrangement links TRBV5-1 to TRBJ2-7; D might be TRBD2 (6 bases). In germline, CDR1 is SGHRS, CDR2 YFSETQ. This CDR3 spans 15 amino acids. V lost 0 bases, J lost 0 bases, and 10 bases lay in between. CDR3 loop: CASSLGRVNSYEQYV. DNA of the CDR3: TGCGCCAGCAGCTTGGGGAGGGTCAACTCCTACGAGCAGTACGTC.

This clonotype was detected a few times. The V and J genes are TRBV7-3 and TRBJ1-1, with a tentative D call TRBD1 (5 bases). Looked up from germline, CDR1 is SGHTA and CDR2 is FQGTGA. The CDR3 runs to 13 residues. V shed 5 bases and J shed 1 base, with 8 bases lying between them. CDR3 protein: CASSKQANTEAFF. The CDR3 coding sequence is TGTGCCAGCAGCAAACAGGCGAACACTGAAGCTTTCTTT.

By its share, this clonotype is large. The rearrangement links TRBV20-1 to TRBJ1-1, with 11 bases that match TRBD1. Germline CDR1 and CDR2: DFQATT and SNEGSKA (reference sequence). V was clipped by 5 bases and J by 3 bases; unmatched bases: 8. The CDR3 totals 15 residues. The CDR3 protein is CSAALDRGLDTEAFF. For the CDR3, the DNA is TGCAGTGCTGCCCTGGACAGGGGGCTGGACACTGAAGCTTTCTTT.

This clonotype was recorded many times. The CDR3 DNA reads TGCAGCGTTGAGTCGTACAGGGTCAGCACAGATACGCAGTATTTT. It specifies CSVESYRVSTDTQYF. The chain uses TRBV29-1 and TRBJ2-3; a weak D match, TRBD1 (6 bases). This CDR3 region has 15 residues. Trimming removed 3 bases from V and 0 bases from J, with 13 bases in between. Germline V gene data show CDR1 as SQVTM and CDR2 as ANQGSEA.

This clonotype was detected many times. The chain combines TRBV27 with TRBJ1-1; no clear D. The germline gives CDR1 MNHEY, CDR2 SMNVEV (reference sequence). This CDR3 is built from 16 residues. V lost 0 bases, J lost 1 base, and 12 bases lay in between. The CDR3 protein is CASSLSGQAKNTEAFF. The DNA for the CDR3 is TGTGCCAGCAGTTTATCCGGCCAGGCGAAGAACACTGAAGCTTTCTTT.

The table lists this clonotype with a few counts. The chain links TRBV3-1 to TRBJ1-6; D may be TRBD1 (6 bases). Germline CDR1 LGHDT, CDR2 YNNKEL (reference sequence). CDR3 size: 14 residues. V lost 0 bases and J 11 bases, leaving 11 bases between the germline ends. CDR3 amino acids: CASSQERDKAPLHF. The CDR3 DNA sequence: TGTGCCAGCAGCCAAGAAAGGGACAAGGCACCCCTCCACTTT.

The chain has TRBV27 and TRBJ2-7; 9 nucleotides agree with TRBD1. There are 13 residues in the CDR3. Germline-derived CDR1 and CDR2 are MNHEY and SMNVEV (reference sequence). This chain's CDR3 is CTSSSRTGDEQYV. The CDR3 DNA is TGCACCAGCAGTTCCCGGACAGGGGACGAGCAGTACGTC.

Points on this clonotype: This could be a read error, since a much larger clone is one nucleotide away. Since the CDR3 does not end with the conserved phenylalanine or tryptophan, this likely comes from a read error. V gene TRBV20-1 combines with J gene TRBJ2-5, with D hard to call. The CDR3 sequence is 14 residues long. Looked up from germline, CDR1 is DFQATT and CDR2 is SNEGSKA (reference sequence). Between the trimmed V and J ends, which lost 7 bases and 4 bases, there was a span of 19 bases. The CDR3, as DNA: TGCAGTGTAACACTAATGACGCAAGGAGAGACCCAGTACCTC. This sequence encodes CSVTLMTQGETQYL.

This clonotype was observed many times. The chain joins TRBV30 to TRBJ1-3; unclear D gene. V gave up 4 bases and J gave up 0 bases, with 4 bases separating them. The CDR3 has 12 residues. The germline V gene has CDR1 GTSNPN and CDR2 SVGIG (reference sequence). The DNA of the CDR3 is TGTGCCTGGATACCCTCTGGAAACACCATATATTTT. It is translated as CAWIPSGNTIYF.

This clonotype was counted only a few times. The rearrangement uses TRBV28 and TRBJ2-7; D is perhaps TRBD1 (5 bases). V was clipped by 1 base and J by 3 bases, with 16 bases between them. CDR1 MDHEN and CDR2 SYDVKM come from the germline V gene. This CDR3 has 16 amino acids. The CDR3 reads CASSLYPVDSGYEQYF. The CDR3 DNA follows: TGTGCCAGCAGTTTATACCCAGTCGACAGTGGCTACGAGCAGTACTTC.

This clonotype was observed a handful of times. The chain is built from TRBV7-2 and TRBJ2-2; D might be TRBD2 (5 bases). CDR1 SGHTA and CDR2 FQGNSA come from the germline V gene. The V end lost 5 bases, the J end lost 7 bases, and 11 bases lay between the germline ends. There are 13 residues in the CDR3. The CDR3 DNA reads TGTGCCAGCAGCCAGCGACGGGGCGGGGAGCTGTTTTTT. It yields the protein CASSQRRGGELFF.

This clonotype occurred a few times. The chain links TRBV6-5 to TRBJ2-3, with 7 bases that match TRBD2. The CDR3 totals 14 residues. Germline V lookup: CDR1 MNHEY, CDR2 SVGAGI. Trimming removed 5 bases from V and 0 bases from J; junction bases left unmatched: 2. The CDR3 here is CASSLAASTDTQYF. CDR3 in DNA: TGTGCCAGCAGTCTAGCGGCGAGCACAGATACGCAGTATTTT.

By sample fraction, this clonotype is medium-sized. The gene calls are TRBV27 and TRBJ1-1; the D gene is possibly TRBD1 (6 bases). The germline V gene has CDR1 MNHEY and CDR2 SMNVEV (reference sequence). The CDR3 is made up of 17 amino acids. Trimming pared 4 bases from V and 10 bases from J, leaving 28 bases between. CDR3 loop: CASSSHPARGQPLGAFF. CDR3 DNA: TGTGCCAGCAGTTCTCATCCCGCCCGTGGACAGCCTCTGGGAGCTTTCTTT.

This clonotype was seen repeatedly, ten times or more. The chain is built from TRBV12-3 or TRBV12-4 and TRBJ1-5, with D possibly matching TRBD1 (6 bases). The V end was cut by 5 bases, the J end by 1 base, with 18 bases between. The CDR3 is made up of 17 amino acids. CDR3 in DNA: TGTGCCAGCAGTATCCGCCCGACAGGCGTCAGCAATCAGCCCCAGCATTTT. Its protein product is CASSIRPTGVSNQPQHF.

This clonotype has only a few counts. In DNA, the CDR3 is TGTGCCAGTAGGCCGCCCGCGAGCGGTTTAACAATGAAGCAGTTCTTC. Protein: CASRPPASGLTMKQFF. J is TRBJ2-1 and V is TRBV19, with TRBD2 as a possible D gene (5 bases). The V end was cut by 6 bases, the J end by 11 bases, with 26 bases between. The CDR3 has 16 amino acids. Germline lookup yields CDR1 LNHDA and CDR2 SQIVND (reference sequence). The entire variable domain, with the rest obtained from reference TRBV19 and TRBJ2-1, is as follows: DGGITQSPKYLFRKEGQNVTLSCEQNLNHDAMYWYRQDPGQGLRLIYYSQIVNDFQKGDIAEGYSVSREKKESFPLTVTSAQKNPTAFYLCASRPPASGLTMKQFFGPGTRLTVL.

This clonotype was seen more than once but under ten times. The chain employs TRBV7-9 and TRBJ2-2, with TRBD2 matching over 12 bases. V lost 5 bases to trimming and J lost 0 bases; unmatched junction nucleotides: 13. This CDR3 has 20 residues. Germline assignment: CDR1 SEHNR and CDR2 FQNEAQ (reference sequence). Here the CDR3 reads CASSLRTGLAGIANTGELFF. The CDR3 nucleotides are TGTGCCAGCAGCCTCCGGACGGGACTAGCGGGCATCGCGAACACCGGGGAGCTGTTTTTT.

This clonotype turned up a few times. The rearrangement uses TRBV20-1 and TRBJ1-1; 7 bases agree with TRBD1. J gave up 5 bases and V 2 bases, and 14 bases lay outside the gene matches. Per germline, CDR1 DFQATT and CDR2 SNEGSKA (reference sequence). The CDR3 sequence is 16 residues long. The DNA of the CDR3 is TGCAGTGCTAGACGACAAATGACAGGGAGGGGAACTGAAGCTTTCTTT. Amino acids: CSARRQMTGRGTEAFF.

This chain uses TRBV2 with TRBJ2-6; D remains ambiguous. The CDR3 totals 14 residues. The germline V gene encodes CDR1 SNHLY and CDR2 FYNNEI. V lost 4 bases to trimming and J lost 0 bases, with 4 bases between them. The CDR3 spells CASSVNSGANVLTF. Written as DNA, the CDR3 is TGTGCCAGCAGTGTGAACTCTGGGGCCAACGTCCTGACTTTC.

There are many counts of this clonotype. The chain couples TRBV6-6 to TRBJ1-1; D perhaps matches TRBD1 (5 bases). V dropped 6 bases and J dropped 4 bases, with 18 bases sitting between them. Germline V CDR1 and CDR2: MNHNY, SVGAGI (reference sequence). The CDR3 runs to 15 residues. The CDR3 region has the DNA TGTGCCAGCAGCACCGTGGTGGGGGAGGCCACTGAAGCTTTCTTT. It translates to CASSTVVGEATEAFF.

Many counts were recorded for this clonotype. The V gene is TRBV27, the J gene TRBJ2-2, with 7 bases fitting TRBD1. Germline V gives CDR1 MNHEY, CDR2 SMNVEV (reference sequence). The V gene end was trimmed by 7 bases and the J gene end by 0 bases; junction bases not matched to a gene: 5. CDR3 length: 15 residues. The CDR3 reads CASTPGGANTGELFF. CDR3 in DNA: TGTGCCAGCACGCCAGGGGGTGCGAACACCGGGGAGCTGTTTTTT.

This clonotype was observed at least ten times. This chain joins TRBV2 and TRBJ1-5, with D unclear. Trimming took off 3 bases at V and 0 bases at J, with 6 bases between the two ends. The CDR3 extends over 14 amino acids. Germline assignment: CDR1 SNHLY and CDR2 FYNNEI. The CDR3 DNA is TGTGCCAGCAGTGATCTGAATAGCAATCAGCCCCAGCATTTT. Its translation: CASSDLNSNQPQHF.

V and J are TRBV7-3 and TRBJ2-1, with 11 nucleotides matching TRBD2. Germline lookup yields CDR1 SGHTA and CDR2 FQGTGA. Unmatched junction bases numbered 3, after V lost 5 bases and J lost 6 bases. This CDR3 comprises 14 residues. The CDR3 DNA reads as TGTGCCAGCAGCATTAGCGGGAGGGCCAATGAGCAGTTCTTC. This gives the protein CASSISGRANEQFF. The complete variable domain, with remaining parts taken from reference TRBV7-3 and TRBJ2-1, reads GAGVSQTPSNKVTEKGKYVELRCDPISGHTALYWYRQSLGQGPEFLIYFQGTGAADDSGLPNDRFFAVRPEGSVSTLKIQRTERGDSAVYLCASSISGRANEQFFGPGTRLTVL.

The chain combines TRBV5-4 with TRBJ2-1; D gene unclear. Germline values: CDR1 SGHNT, CDR2 YYREEE (reference sequence). CDR3 length: 13 amino acids. V was shortened by 1 base and J by 6 bases, with 8 bases between the two germline ends. This CDR3 reads CASSLSAANEQFF. The CDR3 nucleotides are TGTGCCAGCAGCTTGTCGGCAGCCAATGAGCAGTTCTTC.

This chain connects TRBV6-5 to TRBJ1-1, with 8 bases identical to TRBD1. The CDR3 contains 16 residues. Germline CDR1 is MNHEY and CDR2 is SVGAGI. V shed 3 bases, J shed 1 base, and the junction held 7 bases outside the gene matches. This chain's CDR3 is CASSYTTRGRNTEAFF. The CDR3 DNA reads as TGTGCCAGCAGTTATACTACCAGGGGGCGGAACACTGAAGCTTTCTTT.

This clonotype was seen many times. The V gene is TRBV24-1, the J gene TRBJ2-7; D might be TRBD1 or TRBD2, each matching 5 bases. Trimming pared 9 bases from V and 6 bases from J, leaving 14 bases between. The CDR3 is 12 residues long. Germline V gives CDR1 KGHDR, CDR2 SFDVKD. The CDR3 sequence is CATGGPGTEQYF. CDR3 sequence (DNA): TGTGCCACCGGGGGTCCGGGGACCGAGCAGTACTTC.

This clonotype was seen a handful of times. The V call is TRBV3-1, the J call TRBJ2-5; no clear D gene. The CDR3 runs to 14 residues. V shed 0 bases and J shed 5 bases, with 10 bases lying between them. Germline assignment: CDR1 LGHDT and CDR2 YNNKEL (reference sequence). The CDR3 nucleotides read TGTGCCAGCAGCCAAGATGAGAGGATGGAGACCCAGTACTTC. Translation: CASSQDERMETQYF.